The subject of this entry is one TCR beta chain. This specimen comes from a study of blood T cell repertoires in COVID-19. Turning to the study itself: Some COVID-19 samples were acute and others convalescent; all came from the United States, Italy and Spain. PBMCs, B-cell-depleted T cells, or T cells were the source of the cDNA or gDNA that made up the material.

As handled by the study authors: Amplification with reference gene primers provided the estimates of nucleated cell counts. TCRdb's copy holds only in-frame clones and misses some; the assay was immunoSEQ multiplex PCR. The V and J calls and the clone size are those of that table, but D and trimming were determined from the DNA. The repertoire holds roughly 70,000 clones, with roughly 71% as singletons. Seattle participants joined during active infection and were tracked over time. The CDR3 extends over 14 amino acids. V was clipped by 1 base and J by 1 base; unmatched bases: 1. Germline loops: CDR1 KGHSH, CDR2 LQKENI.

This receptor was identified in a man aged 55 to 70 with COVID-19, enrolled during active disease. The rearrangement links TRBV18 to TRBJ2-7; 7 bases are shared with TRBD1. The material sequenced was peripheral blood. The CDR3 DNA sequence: TGTGCCAGCTCACCACAGGGACAGTCCTACGAGCAGTACTTC. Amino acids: CASSPQGQSYEQYF.